The 2 T cell receptor beta chains presented below share a single source sample, sequenced in a study of shared clonotypes between healthy human individuals. Data came from immunoSEQ multiplex PCR; TCRdb stores just in-frame clones and leaves some out. The sample lists 850,000 to 1,100,000 clones, about 72% occurring once. Source material: memory CD4+ T cells from PBMCs. Subset specified: CD45RA-negative fraction. All receptors come from a man aged 18 to 30 in good health. Some clones in this sample may be carry-over from other donors' samples.

Regarding this clone: Only one base separates this from a far larger clonotype, so it likely reflects a read error. The V call is TRBV2, the J call TRBJ2-7; 7 bases line up with TRBD2. This CDR3 comprises 13 residues. V was clipped by 6 bases and J by 0 bases; unmatched bases: 2. CDR1 SNHLY and CDR2 FYNNEI come from the germline V gene. The CDR3 DNA reads TGTGCCAGCAGACCTAGCGGCTCCTACGAGCAGTACTTC. This gives the protein CASRPSGSYEQYF.

This clone is a singleton in its sample. The chain's CDR3 is CASSLSAGAGYNEQFF. For the CDR3, the DNA is TGTGCCAGCAGTTTATCGGCGGGGGCGGGCTACAATGAGCAGTTCTTC. V and J are TRBV28 and TRBJ2-1; D possibly corresponds to TRBD2 (7 bases). The CDR3 length is 16 residues. Looked up from germline, CDR1 is MDHEN and CDR2 is SYDVKM. V was shortened by 1 base and J by 3 bases, with 13 bases between the two germline ends.